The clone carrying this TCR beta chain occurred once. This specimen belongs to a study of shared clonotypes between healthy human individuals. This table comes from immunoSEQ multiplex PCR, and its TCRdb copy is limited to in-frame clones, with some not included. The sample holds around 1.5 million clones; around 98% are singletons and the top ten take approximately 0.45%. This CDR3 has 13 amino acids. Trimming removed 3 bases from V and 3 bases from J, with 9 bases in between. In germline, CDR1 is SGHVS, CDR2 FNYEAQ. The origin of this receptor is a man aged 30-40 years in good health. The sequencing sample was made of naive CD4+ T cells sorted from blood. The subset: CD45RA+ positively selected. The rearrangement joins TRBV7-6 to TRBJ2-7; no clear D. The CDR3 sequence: CASSFGSYYEQYF. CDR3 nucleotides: TGTGCCAGCAGCTTTGGCTCATACTACGAGCAGTACTTC.